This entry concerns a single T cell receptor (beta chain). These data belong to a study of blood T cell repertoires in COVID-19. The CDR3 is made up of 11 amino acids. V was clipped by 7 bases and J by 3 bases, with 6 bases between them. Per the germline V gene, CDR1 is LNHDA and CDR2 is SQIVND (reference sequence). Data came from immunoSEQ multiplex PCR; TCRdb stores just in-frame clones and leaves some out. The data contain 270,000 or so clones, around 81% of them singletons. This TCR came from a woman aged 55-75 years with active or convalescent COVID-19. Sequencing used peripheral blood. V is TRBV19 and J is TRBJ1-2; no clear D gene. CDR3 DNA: TGTGCCAGTAATACGGACTATGGCTACACCTTC. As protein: CASNTDYGYTF.